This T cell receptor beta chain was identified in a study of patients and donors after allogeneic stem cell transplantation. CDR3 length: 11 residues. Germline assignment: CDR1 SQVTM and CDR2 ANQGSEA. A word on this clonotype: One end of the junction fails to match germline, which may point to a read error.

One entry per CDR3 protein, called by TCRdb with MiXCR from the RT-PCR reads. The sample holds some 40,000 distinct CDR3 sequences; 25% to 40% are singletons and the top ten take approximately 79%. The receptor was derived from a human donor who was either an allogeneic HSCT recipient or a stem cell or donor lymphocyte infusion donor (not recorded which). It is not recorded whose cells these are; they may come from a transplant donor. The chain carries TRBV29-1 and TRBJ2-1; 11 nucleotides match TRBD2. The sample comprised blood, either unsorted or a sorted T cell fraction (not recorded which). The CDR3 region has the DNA TGCAGCGTTGAAGATATCACTAGCGGGGGTTTC. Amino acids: CSVEDITSGGF.